What follows are 25 T cell receptor beta chains derived from one specimen sequenced in a study of control samples from healthy donors and cancer patients. Profiled with immunoSEQ multiplex PCR; TCRdb holds only in-frame clones, not every one. This sample has around 90,000 clones, with around nine tenths found just once. Material for sequencing was blood. The receptors shown here come from a man aged 25-40 years in good health.

This sequence joins TRBV4-1 and TRBJ1-1, with 9 bases lining up with TRBD1. V trimming: 1 base; J trimming: 4 bases; junction bases outside the gene matches: 7. CDR3 length: 16 residues. CDR1 and CDR2 from the germline V gene are MGHRA and YSYEKL. The CDR3 sequence: CASSQGGQGLGTEAFF. The CDR3 bases are TGCGCCAGCAGCCAAGGGGGACAGGGATTGGGCACTGAAGCTTTCTTT.

This clone was found once. This chain uses TRBV27 with TRBJ2-1; 14 nucleotides match TRBD2. Germline loops: CDR1 MNHEY, CDR2 SMNVEV (reference sequence). V lost 6 bases to trimming and J lost 0 bases; unmatched junction nucleotides: 7. This CDR3 is built from 18 residues. Written as DNA, the CDR3 is TGTGCCAGCAGGGGACTAGCGGGGGTGACGAGCTCCTACAATGAGCAGTTCTTC. Its protein is CASRGLAGVTSSYNEQFF.

The chain couples TRBV18 to TRBJ1-1; 11 nucleotides align to TRBD1. After removal of 1 base from V and 5 bases from J, the junction contained 0 bases not matched to a gene. This CDR3 has 14 residues. Germline lookup yields CDR1 KGHSH and CDR2 LQKENI. CDR3 in amino acids: CASSPRDRGTEAFF. CDR3 DNA sequence: TGTGCCAGCTCACCACGGGACAGGGGGACTGAAGCTTTCTTT.

The V and J genes are TRBV5-4 and TRBJ1-2, with D uncertain. The CDR3 runs 13 residues. Trimming cost V 3 bases and J 0 bases, with 6 bases left between them. Germline assignment: CDR1 SGHNT and CDR2 YYREEE (reference sequence). The CDR3: CASSSSANYGYTF. CDR3 in DNA: TGTGCCAGCAGCTCCAGCGCTAACTATGGCTACACCTTC.

The rearrangement joins TRBV19 to TRBJ1-2; a possible D gene is TRBD1 (6 bases). The germline V gene has CDR1 LNHDA and CDR2 SQIVND (reference sequence). The V end was cut by 6 bases, the J end by 2 bases, with 13 bases between. The CDR3 is 14 residues long. CDR3 sequence: CASSTRGQNYGYTF. Written as DNA, the CDR3 is TGTGCCAGTAGCACCCGTGGACAGAACTATGGCTACACCTTC.

This clone occurred once. The gene calls are TRBV7-9 and TRBJ1-2; TRBD1 matches at 9 bases. This CDR3 contains 13 residues. Germline CDR1 is SEHNR and CDR2 is FQNEAQ (reference sequence). The V gene end was trimmed by 5 bases and the J gene end by 2 bases; junction bases not matched to a gene: 0. CDR3 nucleotides: TGTGCCAGCAGCGGGACAGGGAACTATGGCTACACCTTC. This codes for CASSGTGNYGYTF.

This chain connects TRBV6-1 to TRBJ1-2, with D maybe TRBD1 (6 bases). In germline, CDR1 is MNHNS, CDR2 SASEGT. There are 13 residues in the CDR3. V gave up 2 bases and J gave up 8 bases, with 12 bases separating them. The CDR3 spells CASSERSGAGYTF. Here the CDR3 DNA reads TGTGCCAGCAGTGAAAGGTCGGGGGCAGGCTACACCTTC.

The rearrangement joins TRBV5-6 to TRBJ1-3; D is undetermined. The CDR3 has 15 residues. Trimming removed 7 bases from V and 0 bases from J, with 14 bases in between. From germline, CDR1 is SGHDT and CDR2 YYEEEE. DNA of the CDR3: TGTGCCAGCTTACCCCGGGGAGCCTCTGGAAACACCATATATTTT. This translates into CASLPRGASGNTIYF.

The chain recombines TRBV3-1 (or the pseudogene TRBV3-2) with TRBJ1-2; tentative D call: TRBD1 (6 bases). Germline V gene lookup returns CDR1 LGHDT and CDR2 YNNKEL (reference sequence). The CDR3 loop spans 15 amino acids. The germline V and J ends were trimmed by 0 bases and 2 bases, with 10 bases remaining between them. CDR3 sequence (DNA): TGTGCCAGCAGCCAAGAACAGCAGGGGAACTATGGCTACACCTTC. Translated: CASSQEQQGNYGYTF.

The chain uses TRBV2 and TRBJ1-4; 7 positions agree with TRBD1. With V trimmed by 5 bases and J by 7 bases, 10 bases remained unmatched. The CDR3 consists of 15 residues. Germline CDR1 is SNHLY and CDR2 is FYNNEI. DNA for the CDR3: TGTGCCAGCAGTCCCCCAGGGGGGAGAGGTGAAAAACTGTTTTTT. Its protein product is CASSPPGGRGEKLFF.

This clone has a single count. V and J are TRBV29-1 and TRBJ1-3; no definite D call. V lost 1 base, J lost 7 bases, and 8 bases lay in between. CDR3 length: 12 residues. The germline CDR1 and CDR2 sequences are SQVTM and ANQGSEA. The CDR3 loop is CSVEGGSNTIYF. The CDR3 bases are TGCAGCGTTGAAGGCGGGTCCAACACCATATATTTT.

A single count supports this clone. This chain connects TRBV27 to TRBJ1-5; D is unclear. The CDR3 length is 15 residues. The V gene lost 4 bases and the J gene lost 6 bases, with 16 bases spanning the gap. Germline assignment: CDR1 MNHEY and CDR2 SMNVEV (reference sequence). CDR3 bases: TGTGCCAGCAGTTCCCGGGGAGGGCGGGGTCAGCCCCAGCATTTT. This encodes CASSSRGGRGQPQHF.

The chain joins TRBV30 to TRBJ1-2; D is ambiguous. The CDR3 spans 14 residues. The germline gives CDR1 GTSNPN, CDR2 SVGIG (reference sequence). The germline V and J ends were trimmed by 7 bases and 0 bases, with 15 bases remaining between them. CDR3 sequence reads: CASSIQRANYGYTF. DNA of the CDR3: TGTGCCTCCTCAATCCAACGAGCTAACTATGGCTACACCTTC.

V and J are TRBV18 and TRBJ1-5, with no clear D. Deletions cut 1 base from V and 2 bases from J, with 12 bases between. Germline V gene lookup returns CDR1 KGHSH and CDR2 LQKENI. This CDR3 has 16 amino acids. The CDR3 protein is CASSPRALVGNQPQHF. The CDR3 nucleotides are TGTGCCAGCTCACCACGGGCCCTAGTGGGCAATCAGCCCCAGCATTTT.

The rearrangement links TRBV5-6 to TRBJ2-7; 8 bases match TRBD2. The CDR3 length is 17 residues. V lost 0 bases, J lost 2 bases, and 10 bases stayed unmatched. Germline CDR1 is SGHDT and CDR2 is YYEEEE. The CDR3 protein is CASSLVRRGASTYEQYF. The CDR3 DNA follows: TGTGCCAGCAGCTTGGTTAGGCGGGGGGCTTCGACCTACGAGCAGTACTTC. Looking up the rest from reference TRBV5-6 and TRBJ2-7 gives the full variable domain: DAGVTQSPTHLIKTRGQQVTLRCSPKSGHDTVSWYQQALGQGPQFIFQYYEEEERQRGNFPDRFSGHQFPNYSSELNVNALLLGDSALYLCASSLVRRGASTYEQYFGPGTRLTVT.

This rearrangement joins TRBV3-1 (or the pseudogene TRBV3-2) to TRBJ2-3, with 10 bases aligning to TRBD2. Germline V gene data show CDR1 as LGHDT and CDR2 as YNNKEL (reference sequence). The CDR3 has 15 amino acids. V lost 4 bases to trimming and J lost 2 bases; unmatched junction nucleotides: 3. The DNA of the CDR3 is TGTGCCAGCAGCCTAGCGGGGGGCCTCACAGATACGCAGTATTTT. Translation: CASSLAGGLTDTQYF.

For this clone: Other DNA sequences in the same sample also yield this CDR3. The V gene is TRBV7-9, the J gene TRBJ1-1; unclear D gene. CDR1 SEHNR and CDR2 FQNEAQ come from the germline V gene (reference sequence). The CDR3 is made up of 11 amino acids. V lost 0 bases to trimming and J lost 6 bases, with 2 bases between them. As DNA, the CDR3 is TGTGCCAGCAGCTTAGCCGCTGAAGCTTTCTTT. It yields the protein CASSLAAEAFF.

The chain has TRBV27 and TRBJ1-1; D call uncertain. The germline V gene encodes CDR1 MNHEY and CDR2 SMNVEV (reference sequence). The CDR3 length is 13 residues. Trimming removed 3 bases at V and 3 bases at J, with 8 bases between. Written as DNA, the CDR3 is TGTGCCAGCAGTTTTTGGGCCGACACTGAAGCTTTCTTT. It yields the protein CASSFWADTEAFF.

The gene calls are TRBV7-6 and TRBJ1-2; 11 bases align to TRBD1. The length of the CDR3 is 15 residues. Per the germline V gene, CDR1 is SGHVS and CDR2 is FNYEAQ. V was clipped by 5 bases and J by 3 bases; unmatched bases: 5. The CDR3 protein is CASSTGQGEDYGYTF. CDR3 coding DNA: TGTGCCAGCAGCACGGGACAGGGGGAGGACTATGGCTACACCTTC.

The V gene is TRBV7-2, the J gene TRBJ1-2, with 11 bases matching TRBD1. The CDR3 totals 13 residues. Trimming cost V 5 bases and J 12 bases; bases outside gene matches: 8. Germline CDR1 SGHTA, CDR2 FQGNSA. The CDR3 protein is CASSPDRGQFDTF. The CDR3 coding sequence is TGTGCCAGCAGCCCGGACAGGGGGCAGTTCGACACCTTC.

This chain connects TRBV7-3 to TRBJ2-1; D may correspond to TRBD1 or TRBD2 (5 bases each). Germline lookup yields CDR1 SGHTA and CDR2 FQGTGA. The CDR3 contains 14 residues. Between the trimmed V and J ends, which lost 5 bases and 6 bases, there was a span of 14 bases. The CDR3 DNA reads TGTGCCAGCAGCCCAACCTACGGGGCCAATGAGCAGTTCTTC. Its translation: CASSPTYGANEQFF.

The chain couples TRBV3-1 (or the pseudogene TRBV3-2) to TRBJ2-7; D remains ambiguous. V was pared by 0 bases and J by 10 bases, with 10 bases between. The CDR3 extends over 12 amino acids. CDR1 and CDR2 from the germline V gene are LGHDT and YNNKEL (reference sequence). Here the CDR3 DNA reads TGTGCCAGCAGCCAAGAGGGGTGGGCCCAGTACTTC. Its protein is CASSQEGWAQYF.

This chain uses TRBV2 with TRBJ1-3; possibly TRBD1 for D (5 bases). The germline CDR1 and CDR2 sequences are SNHLY and FYNNEI. V was cut by 7 bases and J by 2 bases, with 15 bases left in between. This CDR3 is built from 15 residues. As DNA, the CDR3 is TGTGCCAGCACCGCCGAGGGAGGGGCTGGAAACACCATATATTTT. Its protein is CASTAEGGAGNTIYF.

The gene calls are TRBV19 and TRBJ1-3; D gene unclear. CDR1 is LNHDA, CDR2 SQIVND, per germline (reference sequence). The CDR3 has 15 amino acids. V was pared by 5 bases and J by 0 bases, with 11 bases between. The DNA of the CDR3 is TGTGCCAGTAGTGATCCCGGGAACTCTGGAAACACCATATATTTT. Translating it yields CASSDPGNSGNTIYF. The variable domain in full, completed from reference TRBV19 and TRBJ1-3, reads DGGITQSPKYLFRKEGQNVTLSCEQNLNHDAMYWYRQDPGQGLRLIYYSQIVNDFQKGDIAEGYSVSREKKESFPLTVTSAQKNPTAFYLCASSDPGNSGNTIYFGEGSWLTVV.

The chain combines TRBV9 with TRBJ1-1; 7 bases line up with TRBD1. Germline V gene data show CDR1 as SGDLS and CDR2 as YYNGEE. V was clipped by 4 bases and J by 2 bases; unmatched bases: 11. The CDR3 loop spans 16 amino acids. This CDR3 is CASSSRQGPLNTEAFF. CDR3 bases: TGTGCCAGCAGCTCCCGACAGGGCCCACTAAACACTGAAGCTTTCTTT.